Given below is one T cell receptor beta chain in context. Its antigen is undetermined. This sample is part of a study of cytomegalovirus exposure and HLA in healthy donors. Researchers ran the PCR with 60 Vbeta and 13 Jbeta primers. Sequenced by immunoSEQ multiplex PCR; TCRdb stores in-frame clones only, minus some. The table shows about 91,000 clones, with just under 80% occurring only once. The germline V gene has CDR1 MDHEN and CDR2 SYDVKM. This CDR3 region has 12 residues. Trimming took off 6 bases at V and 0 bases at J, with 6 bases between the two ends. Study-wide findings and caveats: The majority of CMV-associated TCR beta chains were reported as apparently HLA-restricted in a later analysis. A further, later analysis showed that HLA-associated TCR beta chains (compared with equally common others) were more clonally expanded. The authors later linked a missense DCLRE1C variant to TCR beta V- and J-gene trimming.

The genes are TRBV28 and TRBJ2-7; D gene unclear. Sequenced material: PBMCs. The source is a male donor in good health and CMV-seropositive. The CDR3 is CASRESSYEQYF. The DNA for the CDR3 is TGTGCCAGCAGGGAGAGCTCCTACGAGCAGTACTTC.